A single T cell receptor (beta chain) is shown here with its context. Antigen unknown. These data belong to a study of response to subunit inactivated influenza vaccine. Overall study results and limits: Each seasonal influenza vaccination recruits few new T cells, the authors suggested.

Deletions cut 2 bases from V and 1 base from J, with 10 bases between. The germline gives CDR1 SGHRS, CDR2 YFSETQ. This CDR3 spans 14 amino acids. MiXCR, applied by TCRdb to the RT-PCR reads, yields one record per CDR3 protein. Seen here are around 760,000 distinct CDR3 sequences, roughly 14% observed once, and the top ten hold around 6.5%. The origin of this receptor is a man aged 50-60 years who received an inactivated influenza vaccine. V is TRBV5-1 and J is TRBJ2-7; tentatively, D is TRBD2 (5 bases). This specimen consisted of PBMCs from blood, obtained 14 to 15 days before vaccination. CDR3 DNA sequence: TGCGCCAGCAGCTTAATTGGACTGTCCTACGAGCAGTACTTC. This gives the protein CASSLIGLSYEQYF.